Below are 5 T cell receptor beta chains sequenced from a single sample in a study of T-cell reconstitution after alpha-beta-depleted transplantation in children. Unique molecular identifiers were built into the TCRbeta library. TCRdb reprocessed the PCR reads with MiXCR, giving one entry per CDR3 protein. The sample comprises about 600,000 distinct CDR3 sequences, over 9.5% of which are singletons, and roughly 3.9% rests with the top ten. Sequenced here: PBMCs from the stem cell graft donor, sampled from the stem cell graft. These receptor sequences come from a human donor who donated a stem cell graft to a child with acute myeloid leukemia.

The genes are TRBV3-1 and TRBJ2-7, with 10 bases matching TRBD1. The V and J ends lost 3 bases and 4 bases, in that order; junction bases with no gene match: 6. Per the germline V gene, CDR1 is LGHDT and CDR2 is YNNKEL (reference sequence). The CDR3 loop spans 15 amino acids. For the CDR3, the DNA is TGTGCCAGCAGCCACCCGGGACAGGGGACTTACGAGCAGTACTTC. Translation gives CASSHPGQGTYEQYF.

This clonotype was found a few times. The V gene is TRBV25-1, the J gene TRBJ2-6; 7 positions agree with TRBD1. The germline gives CDR1 MGHDK, CDR2 SYGVNS. The CDR3 is 16 amino acids. V was clipped by 3 bases and J by 4 bases; unmatched bases: 6. The CDR3 reads CASSDPTGTGANVLTF. In DNA form, the CDR3 reads TGTGCCAGCAGTGACCCGACAGGGACCGGGGCCAACGTCCTGACTTTC.

This clonotype showed up many times. This rearrangement joins TRBV15 to TRBJ1-1, with 9 bases lining up with TRBD1. Germline V gene sequence: CDR1 LNHNV, CDR2 YYDKDF (reference sequence). The CDR3 covers 15 residues. With V trimmed by 3 bases and J by 4 bases, 6 bases remained unmatched. The CDR3 sequence is CATSSNRGRGTEAFF. The CDR3 region has the DNA TGTGCCACCAGCAGTAACAGGGGGCGCGGCACTGAAGCTTTCTTT.

The J gene is TRBJ2-2, the V gene TRBV4-1; TRBD1 might be the D (6 bases). The CDR3 loop spans 16 amino acids. Germline V CDR1 and CDR2: MGHRA, YSYEKL. Trimming removed 4 bases from V and 0 bases from J, with 12 bases in between. The chain's CDR3 is CASSRGGQPNTGELFF. The CDR3 DNA is TGCGCCAGCAGCCGAGGGGGACAACCGAACACCGGGGAGCTGTTTTTT.

The chain has TRBV7-9 and TRBJ2-7, with D possibly matching TRBD1 (5 bases). V lost 5 bases and J 6 bases, leaving 11 bases between the germline ends. The CDR3 consists of 12 residues. Germline CDR1 and CDR2: SEHNR and FQNEAQ (reference sequence). The CDR3 protein is CASSTTGFEQYF. CDR3 DNA sequence: TGTGCCAGCAGCACAACAGGCTTCGAGCAGTACTTC. The full variable domain, its missing parts supplied by reference TRBV7-9 and TRBJ2-7, is DTGVSQNPRHKITKRGQNVTFRCDPISEHNRLYWYRQTLGQGPEFLTYFQNEAQLEKSRLLSDRFSAERPKGSFSTLEIQRTEQGDSAMYLCASSTTGFEQYFGPGTRLTVT.